This passage covers 10 T cell receptor beta chains from one sample sequenced in a study of chemoradiotherapy in HPV16-positive cancers. TCRdb keeps only in-frame clones here, not all; method: immunoSEQ multiplex PCR. This table holds more than 25,000 clones, roughly 93% found once. Sequences were derived from blood, sampled from a patient who underwent chemoradiotherapy. These receptors originate from a human donor with HPV-associated anogenital cancer.

The chain uses TRBV28 and TRBJ2-7, with 8 bases that match TRBD2. Germline CDR1 and CDR2: MDHEN and SYDVKM. The CDR3 sequence is 15 residues long. V lost 6 bases, J lost 1 base, and 8 bases stayed unmatched. CDR3 in amino acids: CASRTLAGVSYEQYF. The CDR3 DNA sequence: TGTGCCAGCAGGACGCTAGCGGGTGTATCCTACGAGCAGTACTTC.

The V gene is TRBV6-6, the J gene TRBJ2-5; unclear D gene. The germline V gene has CDR1 MNHNY and CDR2 SVGAGI (reference sequence). This CDR3 spans 14 amino acids. The V gene lost 0 bases and the J gene lost 2 bases, with 7 bases spanning the gap. CDR3 protein: CASSYSEMQETQYF. CDR3 sequence (DNA): TGTGCCAGCAGTTACTCGGAGATGCAAGAGACCCAGTACTTC.

This sequence joins TRBV4-1 and TRBJ2-7; 12 positions match TRBD1. The germline V gene encodes CDR1 MGHRA and CDR2 YSYEKL. V was clipped by 7 bases and J by 5 bases; unmatched bases: 12. The CDR3 runs to 16 residues. CDR3 sequence: CASTPTPGTGGDEQYF. The DNA for the CDR3 is TGCGCCAGCACCCCTACCCCAGGGACAGGGGGCGACGAGCAGTACTTC.

The DNA of the CDR3 is TGTGCCAGCAGCTTGGCCTTTGAAAAACTGTTTTTT. Protein product: CASSLAFEKLFF. V usage is TRBV5-5 and J usage is TRBJ1-4; no firm D call. V shed 0 bases and J shed 7 bases, with 4 bases lying between them. Germline CDR1 is SGHKS and CDR2 is YYEKEE (reference sequence). This CDR3 region has 12 residues.

The rearrangement joins TRBV9 to TRBJ1-2; TRBD1 is a possible D gene (5 bases). V gave up 0 bases and J gave up 5 bases, with 14 bases separating them. The CDR3 covers 15 residues. Germline V gene lookup returns CDR1 SGDLS and CDR2 YYNGEE. This chain's CDR3 is CASSVEHGAAYGYTF. The CDR3, as DNA: TGTGCCAGCAGCGTAGAGCACGGGGCCGCTTATGGCTACACCTTC.

The CDR3 protein is CASSDSAGGSDTQYF. The DNA of the CDR3 is TGTGCCAGCAGTGACTCAGCGGGAGGATCAGATACGCAGTATTTT. The chain is built from TRBV6-4 and TRBJ2-3; 9 bases are shared with TRBD2. Germline V gene data show CDR1 as MRHNA and CDR2 as SNTAGT. The CDR3 is 15 residues long. Losses at the gene ends were 0 bases for V and 4 bases for J; bases not matched to a gene: 2.

This chain uses TRBV7-2 with TRBJ2-3; 8 nucleotides match TRBD2. This CDR3 comprises 17 residues. The germline V gene has CDR1 SGHTA and CDR2 FQGNSA. Trimming took 2 bases from V and 1 from J; bases not matched to a gene: 8. Here the CDR3 DNA reads TGTGCCAGCAGCTTACAACCTGCGCGGGGGGGCACAGATACGCAGTATTTT. Protein sequence: CASSLQPARGGTDTQYF.

This clone was detected only a few times. The CDR3 here is CAISDGTGINSPLHF. CDR3 DNA sequence: TGTGCCATCAGTGATGGGACAGGAATAAATTCACCCCTCCACTTT. The rearrangement links TRBV10-3 to TRBJ1-6; 8 bases align to TRBD1. Per germline, CDR1 ENHRY and CDR2 SYGVKD. The CDR3 spans 15 residues. Unmatched junction bases numbered 5, after V lost 3 bases and J lost 7 bases.

This chain links TRBV7-2 with TRBJ2-2; 7 bases line up with TRBD1. The trim removed 5 bases at V and 1 base at J, leaving 7 bases unmatched. This CDR3 spans 16 amino acids. Germline V gives CDR1 SGHTA, CDR2 FQGNSA. The CDR3 DNA sequence: TGTGCCAGCAGCCAGAGGGGGACAGAGAACACCGGGGAGCTGTTTTTT. It codes for CASSQRGTENTGELFF.

V and J are TRBV28 and TRBJ2-2; D is perhaps TRBD2 (6 bases). V was trimmed by 8 bases and J by 0 bases, leaving 7 bases between them. Germline V gene lookup returns CDR1 MDHEN and CDR2 SYDVKM. The length of the CDR3 is 13 residues. The CDR3 DNA is TGTGCCAGCGGGGACTCGAACACCGGGGAGCTGTTTTTT. The encoded protein is CASGDSNTGELFF.